This T cell receptor (beta chain) was recovered during a study of post-analysis software for immune sequencing data. Whole-study findings and limits: When patients were compared with controls, about 5 TRBV segments were more frequent, TRBV5-6, TRBV5-1 and TRBV20-1 among them. Multiple sclerosis patients had significantly lower normalized Chao1 diversity than controls.

About this clonotype: Its antigen is undetermined.

The library was made from cDNA and included unique molecular identifiers. Starting from approximately 0.95 to 9.8 million T cells, the study yielded hundreds of thousands of cDNA molecules. TCRdb recomputed calls from the PCR reads with MiXCR, one row per CDR3 protein. The top ten hold more than 3% of the sample, which has about 200,000 distinct CDR3 sequences, roughly 28% seen once. The CDR3 runs 15 residues. CDR1 is LGHDT and CDR2 is YNNKEL in the germline V gene (reference sequence). V gave up 1 base and J gave up 8 bases, with 15 bases separating them. This clonotype was obtained from a girl aged 2-17 years with multiple sclerosis. Sample: blood. V and J are TRBV3-1 and TRBJ2-1; D possibly corresponds to TRBD2 (6 bases). The CDR3 loop is CASSQVPGERDEQFF. CDR3 coding DNA: TGTGCCAGCAGCCAAGTTCCGGGAGAACGGGATGAGCAGTTCTTC.